This T cell receptor (beta chain) derives from a study of shared clonotypes between healthy human individuals. This table comes from immunoSEQ multiplex PCR, and its TCRdb copy is limited to in-frame clones, with some not included. The repertoire has roughly 500,000 clones, more than 75% of them found once; the top ten carry 12%. Worth noting for this clone: Its antigen is not known. This sequence may be a read error, since a much larger clone differs from it by one base.

Whole-study results and caveats: Clonotype sharing levels among donors were expected to vary with sequencing depth.

The V end lost 0 bases, the J end lost 1 base, and 13 bases lay between the germline ends. This CDR3 has 16 residues. The V gene's germline CDR1 is SGHRS and CDR2 YFSETQ. This clonotype was sampled from a woman in her thirties or forties in good health. Some clones in this sample may be carry-over from other donors' samples. V and J are TRBV5-1 and TRBJ1-1, with D unclear. The sequenced sample was PBMCs. In DNA, the CDR3 is TGCGCCAGCAGCTTGGCGGCAGGTCGGCAGAACACTGAAGCTTTCTTT. Residues: CASSLAAGRQNTEAFF.